These 4 T cell receptor beta chains originate from one sample sequenced in a study of beta chain features in type 1 diabetes (dated by TCRdb to the late 2010s). Summary of the overall study and its limitations: In all four CD4+ subsets, TCRB CDR3 length was moderately but significantly shorter in type 1 diabetes patients.

The protocol used for the library was the immunoSEQ multiplex PCR assay. All of the isolated RNA was reverse transcribed with the High Capacity cDNA Reverse Transcription Kit, so expressed TCRB transcripts were sequenced. What TCRdb holds here is the immuneACCESS table cut down to in-frame rearrangements. Part of the clones is not present; checked against another copy, under half of the missing clones reflect an unresolved V gene, and the others are unexplained. The sample data list around 650,000 clones, and approximately 13% of these were observed just once. Of the sample, around 0.12% falls within the top ten clones. Their specific antigens are unknown. The sequenced material came from naive CD4+ T cells from blood. Per the publication, the cell subset or site label means: true naive CD4+ T cells. The receptors stem from a man aged 25-40 years with type 1 diabetes.

The chain couples TRBV27 to TRBJ2-6; unclear D gene. The germline gives CDR1 MNHEY, CDR2 SMNVEV (reference sequence). This CDR3 region has 15 residues. V lost 3 bases and J lost 1, with 7 bases in between. The CDR3 region is CASSFFGSGANVLTF. The CDR3 DNA sequence: TGTGCCAGCAGTTTCTTCGGGTCTGGGGCCAACGTCCTGACTTTC.

This clone has only a few counts. The chain joins TRBV18 to TRBJ1-3, with D hard to call. CDR1 and CDR2 from the germline V gene are KGHSH and LQKENI. With 2 bases removed from V and 0 bases from J, the gap between germline ends came to 11 bases. The CDR3 is 16 amino acids. This CDR3 reads CASSPMSQSSGNTIYF. DNA for the CDR3: TGTGCCAGCTCACCAATGTCTCAGAGCTCTGGAAACACCATATATTTT. The whole variable domain, remainder taken from reference TRBV18 and TRBJ1-3, is NAGVMQNPRHLVRRRGQEARLRCSPMKGHSHVYWYRQLPEEGLKFMVYLQKENIIDESGMPKERFSAEFPKEGPSILRIQQVVRGDSAAYFCASSPMSQSSGNTIYFGEGSWLTVV.

The chain has TRBV27 and TRBJ2-7, with D unresolved. Germline CDR1 is MNHEY and CDR2 is SMNVEV (reference sequence). The CDR3 has 13 residues. The V gene lost 4 bases and the J gene lost 2 bases, with 9 bases spanning the gap. Here the CDR3 reads CASSSDRAYEQYF. The CDR3 nucleotides are TGTGCCAGCAGTTCGGACCGAGCCTACGAGCAGTACTTC.

This clone was picked up many times. The rearrangement links TRBV4-3 to TRBJ2-3; possible D gene TRBD1, 5 bases. Germline values: CDR1 LGHNA, CDR2 YSLEER. The V end lost 0 bases, the J end lost 7 bases, and 14 bases lay between the germline ends. The CDR3 extends over 15 amino acids. Here the CDR3 reads CASSQDAGQGHTQYF. The CDR3 bases are TGCGCCAGCAGCCAAGACGCCGGCCAGGGCCATACGCAGTATTTT.